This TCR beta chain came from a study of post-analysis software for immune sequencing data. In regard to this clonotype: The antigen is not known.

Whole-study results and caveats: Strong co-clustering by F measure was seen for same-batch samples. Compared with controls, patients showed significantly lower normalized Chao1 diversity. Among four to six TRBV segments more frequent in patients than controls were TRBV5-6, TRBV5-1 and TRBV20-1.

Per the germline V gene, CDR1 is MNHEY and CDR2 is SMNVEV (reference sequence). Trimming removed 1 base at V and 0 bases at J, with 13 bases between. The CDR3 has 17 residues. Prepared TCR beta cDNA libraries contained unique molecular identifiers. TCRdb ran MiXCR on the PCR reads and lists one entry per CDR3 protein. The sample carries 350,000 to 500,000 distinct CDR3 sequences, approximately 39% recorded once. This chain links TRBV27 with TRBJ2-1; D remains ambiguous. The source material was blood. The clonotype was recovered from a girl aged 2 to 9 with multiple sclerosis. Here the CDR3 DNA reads TGTGCCAGCAGTTTATTTCAGCCTACAAGCTCCTACAATGAGCAGTTCTTC. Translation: CASSLFQPTSSYNEQFF.